The entry below gives a single T cell receptor beta chain sequence along with its context. Its antigen is currently unknown. These data come from a study of T cells after yellow fever vaccination. Study conclusions and caveats: A secondary response was less intense yet reached its peak sooner, at day 5 versus 15. Contamination by abundant bulk-population clonotypes could be present in FACS-sorted repertoires. Most clones from primary vaccination were detected again post-booster (about 95% CD4, roughly 90% CD8).

As TCR cDNA was made by 5'RACE template switching, a universal primer site and UMIs were added. TCRdb reanalysed the 5' RACE reads using MiXCR and keeps one entry per CDR3 protein. The sample shows about 240,000 distinct CDR3 sequences, about 7.1% of them seen only once. V lost 4 bases to trimming and J lost 5 bases; unmatched junction nucleotides: 11. CDR1 and CDR2 from the germline V gene are SGDLS and YYNGEE. The CDR3 totals 15 residues. The TCR was taken from a man younger than 45 who received the YFV17D yellow fever vaccine. The chain recombines TRBV9 with TRBJ2-7; 8 bases fit TRBD1. Specimen: CD4+ T cells sorted from PBMCs, collected 15 days after the yellow fever booster vaccination. CDR3 residues: CASSLSGTGIHEQYF. The CDR3, as DNA: TGTGCCAGCAGCTTATCCGGGACAGGTATCCACGAGCAGTACTTC.